This passage covers 14 T cell receptor beta chains from one sample sequenced in a study of cytotoxic CD8 clonotypes in ibrutinib-treated CLL. Clones were read by immunoSEQ multiplex PCR, and TCRdb kept only the in-frame ones, dropping some. The data contain a few hundred thousand clones, around 70% of them singletons. The source was PBMCs, collected after 24 months of ibrutinib treatment. The receptors stem from a human donor with chronic lymphocytic leukemia.

This clone was counted once. The chain recombines TRBV5-4 with TRBJ2-3; 8 bases are a match to TRBD2. CDR3 size: 17 residues. The germline V gene encodes CDR1 SGHNT and CDR2 YYREEE (reference sequence). The J segment lost 0 bases and the V segment lost 0 bases, leaving 6 bases of the junction unmatched. DNA for the CDR3: TGTGCCAGCAGCTTGGGAACGGGAGGGGGGAGCACAGATACGCAGTATTTT. Its translation: CASSLGTGGGSTDTQYF.

V usage is TRBV6-6 and J usage is TRBJ1-5; possible D gene TRBD1, 5 bases. Germline V gene lookup returns CDR1 MNHNY and CDR2 SVGAGI (reference sequence). CDR3 length: 16 amino acids. V dropped 6 bases and J dropped 0 bases, with 15 bases sitting between them. The CDR3 is CASSSPTEDSNQPQHF. The CDR3 region has the DNA TGTGCCAGCAGCTCCCCGACAGAAGATAGCAATCAGCCCCAGCATTTT.

A single count supports this clone. The V call is TRBV2, the J call TRBJ2-1; 8 bases line up with TRBD2. The J segment lost 10 bases and the V segment lost 1 base, leaving 6 bases of the junction unmatched. The CDR3 is 14 amino acids. CDR1 and CDR2 from the germline V gene are SNHLY and FYNNEI. Here the CDR3 DNA reads TGTGCCAGCAGTGAAGGGCGGGAGGTTGACGAGCAGTTCTTC. Translated, it gives CASSEGREVDEQFF. Full variable domain (outside the CDR3, taken from reference TRBV2 and TRBJ2-1): EPEVTQTPSHQVTQMGQEVILRCVPISNHLYFYWYRQILGQKVEFLVSFYNNEISEKSEIFDDQFSVERPDGSNFTLKIRSTKLEDSAMYFCASSEGREVDEQFFGPGTRLTVL.

The V gene is TRBV28, the J gene TRBJ2-5, with no clear D. This CDR3 comprises 16 residues. Germline V CDR1 and CDR2: MDHEN, SYDVKM. V was trimmed by 1 base and J by 3 bases, leaving 15 bases between them. CDR3 bases: TGTGCCAGCAGTTTATTAGCAGGACGGGCGAAAGAGACCCAGTACTTC. The encoded protein is CASSLLAGRAKETQYF.

V and J are TRBV28 and TRBJ2-7, with D maybe TRBD1 (5 bases). The CDR3 has 15 residues. Between the trimmed V and J ends, which lost 2 bases and 1 base, there was a span of 12 bases. Germline CDR1 and CDR2: MDHEN and SYDVKM. The chain's CDR3 is CASSLIQGLSYEQYF. The CDR3 bases are TGTGCCAGCAGTTTAATCCAGGGTCTATCCTACGAGCAGTACTTC.

The V call is TRBV5-1, the J call TRBJ1-5, with a tentative D call TRBD1 (6 bases). The CDR3 has 15 amino acids. Germline V CDR1 and CDR2: SGHRS, YFSETQ. Trimming shortened V by 3 bases and J by 4 bases, and 14 bases separated the two germline ends. DNA for the CDR3: TGCGCCAGCAGCTCGGACGGACAGCTAAATCAGCCCCAGCATTTT. Translation: CASSSDGQLNQPQHF.

The chain carries TRBV9 and TRBJ2-3, with unresolved D. The germline V and J ends were trimmed by 0 bases and 2 bases, with 4 bases remaining between them. CDR1 is SGDLS, CDR2 YYNGEE, per germline. The CDR3 extends over 13 amino acids. Here the CDR3 reads CASSVDVTDTQYF. CDR3 sequence (DNA): TGTGCCAGCAGCGTAGACGTCACAGATACGCAGTATTTT.

V gene TRBV6-5 combines with J gene TRBJ2-2; D may be TRBD2 (6 bases). The V end was cut by 10 bases, the J end by 5 bases, with 20 bases between. CDR1 and CDR2 from the germline V gene are MNHEY and SVGAGI. The CDR3 is 15 amino acids. Here the CDR3 DNA reads TGTGCCACTACCCGCGGAGGGTCGGGGACCGGGGAGCTGTTTTTT. Protein: CATTRGGSGTGELFF.

This clone was recorded a few times. The V gene is TRBV5-1, the J gene TRBJ2-7; maybe TRBD2 (6 bases). This CDR3 has 14 residues. Germline-derived CDR1 and CDR2 are SGHRS and YFSETQ. Trimming pared 0 bases from V and 2 bases from J, leaving 9 bases between. The CDR3 region is CASSLVLAPYEQYF. Here the CDR3 DNA reads TGCGCCAGCAGCTTGGTACTAGCTCCCTACGAGCAGTACTTC.

This clone occurred a few times. Here the CDR3 reads CSAQHTEAFF. CDR3 nucleotides: TGCAGCGCGCAGCACACTGAAGCTTTCTTT. The chain links TRBV20-1 to TRBJ1-1, with no clear D. Germline V lookup: CDR1 DFQATT, CDR2 SNEGSKA (reference sequence). The CDR3 is 10 amino acids.

The chain couples TRBV2 to TRBJ1-2; D is uncertain. CDR3 size: 14 residues. V gave up 5 bases and J gave up 8 bases, with 18 bases separating them. In germline, CDR1 is SNHLY, CDR2 FYNNEI. The CDR3 nucleotides are TGTGCCAGCAGTTCGACACTAGGAAAGGAGGGCTACACCTTC. This translates into CASSSTLGKEGYTF.

The genes are TRBV6-6 and TRBJ1-1; weak D call: TRBD1 (5 bases). CDR3 length equals 13 residues. Trimming removed 5 bases at V and 6 bases at J, with 13 bases between. The germline gives CDR1 MNHNY, CDR2 SVGAGI (reference sequence). CDR3 loop: CASSGPGLPEAFF. The CDR3 DNA reads as TGTGCCAGCAGTGGGCCGGGACTCCCTGAAGCTTTCTTT.

The chain joins TRBV11-3 to TRBJ2-3; 11 bases map to TRBD2. Germline assignment: CDR1 SGHNT and CDR2 YENEEA. The trim removed 4 bases at V and 3 bases at J, leaving 6 bases unmatched. This CDR3 is built from 16 residues. The CDR3 is CASSYGTSGMTDTQYF. In nucleotides, the CDR3 is TGTGCCAGCAGCTACGGGACTAGCGGAATGACAGATACGCAGTATTTT.

The count of this clone is one. The genes are TRBV7-6 and TRBJ1-5; 7 nucleotides align to TRBD1. This CDR3 spans 15 amino acids. Trimming removed 1 base from V and 9 bases from J; junction bases left unmatched: 9. CDR1 and CDR2 from the germline V gene are SGHVS and FNYEAQ. The CDR3 DNA reads as TGTGCCAGCAGCTTAGATCCAGGGGGACGTTGGCCCCAGCATTTT. The encoded protein is CASSLDPGGRWPQHF. Based on the CDR3 plus reference TRBV7-6 and TRBJ1-5, the full variable domain is GAGVSQSPRYKVTKRGQDVALRCDPISGHVSLYWYRQALGQGPEFLTYFNYEAQQDKSGLPNDRFSAERPEGSISTLTIQRTEQRDSAMYRCASSLDPGGRWPQHFGDGTRLSIL.